Each of the 3 T cell receptor beta chains below was sequenced from the same sample in a study of spatial heterogeneity in lung cancer. Time point reported: sample taken at primary tumor resection. Whole RNA, which was extracted from tumor, nontumor lung tissue or frozen PBMC, was sequenced without any cell sorting. Each CDR3 protein gets one entry after TCRdb re-called the 5' RACE reads with MiXCR. The table includes approximately 10,000 distinct CDR3 sequences, approximately 17% detected once. Sequencing used PBMCs, obtained at surgery. These receptors originate from a male donor with early-stage non-small cell lung cancer.

This clonotype occurred a few times. This may stem from a read error, because a much larger clone lies one nucleotide away. This chain connects TRBV28 to TRBJ1-5; D perhaps matches TRBD1 (6 bases). From germline, CDR1 is MDHEN and CDR2 SYDVKM. This CDR3 has 16 residues. The CDR3 protein is CANSFVAGDRNQPQHF. CDR3 bases: TGTGCCAACAGTTTCGTAGCAGGGGACCGCAATCAGCCCCAGCATTTT.

This clonotype was seen at least ten times. This chain connects TRBV24-1 to TRBJ2-1; D gene uncertain. The V gene lost 4 bases and the J gene lost 10 bases, with 10 bases spanning the gap. The CDR3 runs to 12 residues. Germline V gene lookup returns CDR1 KGHDR and CDR2 SFDVKD. The CDR3 nucleotides are TGTGCCACCAGTGACCCGTACCGAGAGCAGTTCTTC. Protein sequence: CATSDPYREQFF.

V is TRBV11-2 and J is TRBJ1-2; D ambiguous. Germline V gene sequence: CDR1 SGHAT, CDR2 FQNNGV. The length of the CDR3 is 14 residues. V was clipped by 4 bases and J by 4 bases, with 13 bases between them. The DNA for the CDR3 is TGTGCCAGCAGCTCCTCCCGCGGGTTCTATGGCTACACCTTC. As protein: CASSSSRGFYGYTF. Looking up the rest from reference TRBV11-2 and TRBJ1-2 gives the full variable domain: EAGVAQSPRYKIIEKRQSVAFWCNPISGHATLYWYQQILGQGPKLLIQFQNNGVVDDSQLPKDRFSAERLKGVDSTLKIQPAKLEDSAVYLCASSSSRGFYGYTFGSGTRLTVV.